What follows describes a single T cell receptor (beta chain). This clone was seen once. Its antigen remains unidentified. Per-base qualities were not stored, and no clone one base away is much larger. The library was made by the immunoSEQ multiplex PCR assay. In the authors' own workflow: Preprocessing removed nonproductive sequences and CDR3s not starting with C, not ending with F or W, or shorter than 7 amino acids. The MANAFEST web app was used to call antigen-specific clonotypes on the basis of expansion compared with the reference and with other culture wells. A clone was considered positive if the clone showed significant expansion compared with the reference culture in 2 of 3 replicate wells at an FDR below 0.05. To be called positive, a clone also had to show significant expansion compared with every other tandem well and an odds ratio greater than 5. After three terminal residues were trimmed from each end, CDR3 homology was quantified as pairwise Levenshtein distance using the stringdist R package. Entries here come from immuneACCESS through TCRdb and include only in-frame sequences with V and J called. Some clones fail to appear in such tables; in the studies checked, an unresolved V gene covers under half of the shortfall, and the cause of the remainder is unknown. The V and J calls and clone size are taken from that table; D and trimming were inferred from the DNA. Across this sample there are about 23,000 clones, with about 84% seen only once. 14% of the sample is in the top ten clones.

This sample stems from a study of CD4 T cells in relation to SARS-CoV-2 and coronaviruses (dated by TCRdb to 2020 to 2022). At the level of the whole study: The ViraFEST assay cultured PBMCs with antigen for about eleven days, then sequenced TCR beta CDR3s to find antigen-specific clonal expansions. An HIV-1 Nef peptide pool or a culture without peptide was used as the negative reference condition. HLA restriction was mapped for shared crossreactive spike epitopes using patient-derived lymphoblastoid cell lines. The study assessed, at the TCR clonotype level, memory CD4+ T cell crossreactivity between SARS-CoV-2 and common cold coronavirus spike proteins. The Adaptive Biotechnologies TCR-sequencing kit was used to sequence samples from three pre-COVID donors and the naive versus memory experiments, while other data came from Illumina-based sequencing. A different, Illumina-based TCR-beta assay was used to sequence expansion assays from other donors in the study. On the study overall, not on this receptor specifically: The study was limited by small numbers of patients and tested TCRs. Pre-pandemic and post-infection samples were not both contributed by any donor, so tracing of the source of pre-existing responses was limited. In about 60% of donors, memory CD4+ clonotypes turned up that crossrecognized SARS-CoV-2 and at least one common cold coronavirus spike. Because the crossreactivity analysis focused on spike protein, crossreactivity against other viral proteins was not assessed. Crossreactive clones showed significantly weaker SARS-CoV-2-driven expansion than monoreactive clones, consistent with antigenic imprinting.

CD4+ T cells from unexposed donors were collected before the COVID-19 pandemic (2011-2018). After more than 9 days of culture, CD4+ T cells were isolated with the EasySep CD4+ T cell isolation kit. As cell numbers permitted, CD4+ T cells from unexposed donors were tested for reactivity to SARS-CoV-2 S and N and to four common cold coronavirus spike pools. Each well held 1.5 million to 2.5 million PBMCs cultured in IMDM containing approximately 5.4% human AB serum and about 9.4 IU/ml IL-2. Half of the culture medium was replaced with fresh IL-2-containing medium on days 3 and 7. Triplicate replicate wells were generally used for each peptide culture condition. The leukapheresis product used for the unexposed donors was purchased from a commercial source. PBMCs were isolated from leukapheresis product or whole blood by Ficoll-Paque PLUS gradient centrifugation. The PBMCs went either fresh into the expansion assay or into cryopreservation at -140 degrees C. The QIAamp Micro DNA Kit was used to extract genomic DNA from the CD4+ T cells.

This TCR came from a human donor in good health. Sequencing was carried out using CD4+ T cells from PBMCs, cultured in vitro.

The CDR3 region: CASRPMNTEAFF. The sequenced DNA is TGTGCCAGCAGGCCGATGAACACTGAAGCTTTCTTT. Recombination connected TRBV2 to TRBJ1-1; the D gene identity is not certain. V is pared back by 6 bases and J by 0 bases, with 5 bases lying between the germline termini. The CDR3 sequence holds 12 residues, the cysteine and phenylalanine included. Only the CDR3 region is kept as DNA, spanning 36 bases read in frame from base 1. Taken from the germline V gene, the CDR1 and CDR2 loops are SNHLY and FYNNEI.